This TCR beta chain came from a study of shared clonotypes between healthy human individuals (dated by TCRdb to 2018 to 2020). About the study as a whole: A few men and two women, aged 18 to 49 years, made up the cohort. For each donor, CD4 naive and CD4 memory were each run on three plates, CD8 naive on two plates, and CD8 memory on one plate. Between about 0.85 and 10 billion PBMCs per donor were obtained by leukapheresis. To increase sequencing depth and limit assay-specific biases, different laboratories used diverse techniques to prepare libraries and sequence TCR repertoires. To estimate repertoire size and how much clonotype sharing occurs between individuals, the study deeply sequenced the blood TCR repertoires of roughly 5 healthy adults. Here is what the overall study found, with its caveats: Clonotypes shared by all four sorted-subset donors showed higher generation probabilities than non-shared clonotypes. The small number of donors limited the genetic and exposure-history diversity represented. Pairwise subsampling indicated that sequencing depth was expected to affect the degree of clonotype sharing among donors. Sharing across four donors was observed for around 5% of naive CD4, under 4% of naive CD8, over 2% of memory CD4, and about 0.39% of memory CD8 clonotypes. Incomplete sequencing was indicated by rarefaction of sorted-subset datasets, despite the large sequencing depth. Sampling was restricted to blood, and TCR repertoires in tissue are likely to differ from TCR repertoires in blood. Naive subsets generally had larger estimated clonotype richness than memory subsets did.

With respect to this clone: It has no known antigen specificity. Base qualities are not at hand, and no much larger clone is one base apart.

CD8 naive samples were obtained by positive selection for CCR7 among CD45RO-negative cells, yielding a CD45RA+CCR7+ population from which TemRA cells were excluded. The donors were healthy, HIV-negative adults with no recently reported acute infections or vaccinations. Only Caucasian adults living in Nashville, Tennessee, USA were represented among the donors. Blood was collected by leukapheresis, and PBMCs were isolated by Ficoll-Histopaque density gradient centrifugation and then cryopreserved in liquid nitrogen vapor phase. Analytical flow cytometry was used to check the purity and quantity of every magnetically sorted T cell population. From each sorted fraction, genomic DNA was isolated and quantified by UV absorbance on a Nanodrop 2000c. Reading the germline V gene gives CDR1 MDHEN and CDR2 SYDVKM. A distance of 8 bases separates the germline ends of V and J, which lose 6 bases and 0 bases respectively. The CDR3 has 14 amino acids, counting the end cysteine and phenylalanine. Only CDR3 DNA is held: 42 bases, read in frame from base 1.

TCR CDR3 regions were amplified from genomic DNA by multiplex PCR using the deep immunoSEQ assay. For each cell subset, the extracted genomic DNA was distributed evenly across all wells of several immunoSEQ 96-well plates, and each plate served as one replicate. For sorted subsets, 200 to 250 ng of genomic DNA, equivalent to around 31,000 T cell genomes, went into each replicate PCR. Purified libraries were measured with a Qubit 3.0 fluorometer, size-checked on a Bioanalyzer 2100, and measured again with the KAPA Library Quantification kit. Each immunoSEQ 96-well plate was sequenced on its own single-read 150-cycle Illumina NextSeq 550 flow cell. In the source study's methods: The immunoSEQ output contained only junctional sequences without quality scores, so filtering could not match that applied to full-length reads. Sequences were annotated with PyIR, a Python wrapper for IgBLAST v1.9, using IMGT germline references to assign V/J genes and CDR3. Reads with weak V/J assignments (E-value above 1e-6), missing CDR3, stop codons, out-of-frame junctions, or ambiguous translated residues were removed. V3J clonotypes were defined as sequences sharing an identical inferred V gene, J gene, and CDR3 amino acid sequence. Percentage overlap between repertoires was computed as shared unique clonotypes divided by the size of the smaller repertoire. Richness of each repertoire was evaluated using RTK rarefaction, the Chao1 estimator, and Recon v2.1 estimates of unobserved clonotypes. Generation probabilities were computed with OLGA for all TCRbeta clonotypes obtained by the gDNA method from a few donors. As stored in TCRdb, this immuneACCESS dataset retains in-frame rearrangements with V and J assigned. A fraction of the clones does not appear; measured against another copy, unresolved V genes explain less than half of the discrepancy, and the remainder lacks a known reason. V and J calls and clone size are those listed in that table; D and trimming were worked out from the DNA. This sample holds about 2.2 million clones; roughly 95% were observed only once. 1.5% to 2% of the sample belongs to the ten largest clones.

The receptor's source is a man younger than 35 in good health. Some clones in this sample may be carry-over from other donors' samples. The chain is encoded by TRBV28 joined to TRBJ1-4, with the D gene call left open. Sample: naive CD8+ T cells from PBMCs. According to the study, the label for this sample's cell subset or site signals: CD45RA+CCR7+. Here the CDR3 is given as CASRPDPTNEKLFF. The nucleotide sequence reads TGTGCCAGCAGACCGGACCCAACTAATGAAAAACTGTTTTTT. Joined to the reference TRBV28 and TRBJ1-4 proteins, this CDR3 gives the full variable domain: DVKVTQSSRYLVKRTGEKVFLECVQDMDHENMFWYRQDPGLGLRLIYFSYDVKMKEKGDIPEGYSVSREKKERFSLILESASTNQTSMYLCASRPDPTNEKLFFGSGTQLSVL.